The 20 T cell receptor beta chains below come from one sample, sequenced in a study of blood T cell repertoires in COVID-19. Only in-frame clones appear in the TCRdb table, and some are missing; sequencing was by immunoSEQ multiplex PCR. The repertoire holds under 200,000 clones, approximately 91% seen once, with roughly 2.1% in the top ten. Material: peripheral blood. These TCRs come from a man aged 18 to 29 with acute or convalescent COVID-19.

The rearrangement uses TRBV5-6 and TRBJ2-1; 11 bases line up with TRBD2. The J segment lost 5 bases and the V segment lost 3 bases, leaving 10 bases of the junction unmatched. CDR1 and CDR2 from the germline V gene are SGHDT and YYEEEE. The CDR3 has 17 amino acids. As DNA, the CDR3 is TGTGCCAGCAGCTGGAGGCTAGAGACTAGCGGGGACAATGAGCAGTTCTTC. Amino acids: CASSWRLETSGDNEQFF. Full variable domain (rest looked up from reference TRBV5-6 and TRBJ2-1): DAGVTQSPTHLIKTRGQQVTLRCSPKSGHDTVSWYQQALGQGPQFIFQYYEEEERQRGNFPDRFSGHQFPNYSSELNVNALLLGDSALYLCASSWRLETSGDNEQFFGPGTRLTVL.

The gene calls are TRBV11-2 and TRBJ2-7; 8 bases align to TRBD2. The V and J ends lost 0 bases and 0 bases, in that order; junction bases with no gene match: 10. Germline V lookup: CDR1 SGHAT, CDR2 FQNNGV. The CDR3 loop spans 18 amino acids. The CDR3 nucleotides read TGTGCCAGCAGCTTAGATAGTGGCGGGGGGTCCTTCTCCTACGAGCAGTACTTC. Its translation: CASSLDSGGGSFSYEQYF.

J is TRBJ1-3 and V is TRBV21-1; TRBD1 was called by the table and not checked on the DNA. TRBV21-1 represents a pseudogene. This CDR3 is 15 amino acids long. In DNA, the CDR3 is TGTGCCAGCAGCTATAACAGAGACTCTGGAAACACCATATATTTT. It yields the protein CASSYNRDSGNTIYF.

This clone has only one observation. V gene TRBV7-8 combines with J gene TRBJ2-3; D possibly corresponds to TRBD2 (7 bases). Germline V lookup: CDR1 SGHVS, CDR2 FQNEAQ. With 1 base removed from V and 4 bases from J, the gap between germline ends came to 12 bases. CDR3 length: 15 amino acids. The CDR3, as DNA: TGTGCCAGCAGCTTAGGGGGGGGCCGCTCAGATACGCAGTATTTT. The encoded protein is CASSLGGGRSDTQYF.

This clone was observed a few times. V and J are TRBV7-9 and TRBJ2-7; 10 positions match TRBD1. V gave up 5 bases and J gave up 3 bases; unmatched junction bases: 7. CDR1 and CDR2 from the germline V gene are SEHNR and FQNEAQ (reference sequence). The CDR3 is 15 amino acids. CDR3 amino acids: CASSPAGQGIYEQYF. The CDR3 nucleotides read TGTGCCAGCAGCCCAGCGGGACAGGGGATCTACGAGCAGTACTTC.

The V call is TRBV18, the J call TRBJ2-2, with 8 bases aligning to TRBD1. The germline CDR1 and CDR2 sequences are KGHSH and LQKENI. V trimming: 2 bases; J trimming: 4 bases; junction bases outside the gene matches: 6. CDR3 size: 16 residues. The CDR3 sequence: CASSPVGQASTGELFF. The DNA for the CDR3 is TGTGCCAGCTCACCAGTGGGACAGGCGAGCACCGGGGAGCTGTTTTTT.

This chain links TRBV2 with TRBJ2-7; TRBD1 aligns across 7 bases. Germline CDR1 SNHLY, CDR2 FYNNEI. The trim removed 7 bases at V and 3 bases at J, leaving 6 bases unmatched. This CDR3 comprises 13 residues. Here the CDR3 reads CASTEGQIYEQYF. The DNA for the CDR3 is TGTGCCAGCACCGAGGGACAGATCTACGAGCAGTACTTC.

The chain recombines TRBV4-1 with TRBJ2-1, with 12 bases lining up with TRBD2. The CDR3 has 19 residues. The germline CDR1 and CDR2 sequences are MGHRA and YSYEKL. With 1 base clipped from V and 3 bases from J, the junction kept 10 bases outside the gene matches. In DNA form, the CDR3 reads TGCGCCAGCAGCCAAGGATCGGCTAGCGGGAGGGCCGGCTACAATGAGCAGTTCTTC. It specifies CASSQGSASGRAGYNEQFF.

V is TRBV19 and J is TRBJ1-5, with D tentatively TRBD1 (5 bases). The V gene lost 7 bases and the J gene lost 1 base, with 14 bases spanning the gap. This CDR3 comprises 15 residues. Germline V CDR1 and CDR2: LNHDA, SQIVND (reference sequence). This chain's CDR3 is CASTIGVGSNQPQHF. DNA of the CDR3: TGTGCCAGTACCATAGGGGTGGGAAGCAATCAGCCCCAGCATTTT.

The chain is built from TRBV6-2 or TRBV6-3 and TRBJ1-4; TRBD1 is a possible D gene (5 bases). The CDR3 is made up of 16 amino acids. V gave up 5 bases and J gave up 5 bases, with 18 bases separating them. Per germline, CDR1 MNHEY and CDR2 SVGEGT. The CDR3 loop is CASSQRRGTENEKLFF. The CDR3 DNA follows: TGTGCCAGCAGTCAAAGAAGAGGGACTGAGAATGAAAAACTGTTTTTT.

The chain uses TRBV6-4 and TRBJ2-1; 8 bases align to TRBD2. The J segment lost 5 bases and the V segment lost 3 bases, leaving 9 bases of the junction unmatched. This CDR3 is built from 16 residues. Germline V lookup: CDR1 MRHNA, CDR2 SNTAGT. The CDR3 sequence: CASSENAGGVDNEQFF. As DNA, the CDR3 is TGTGCCAGCAGTGAAAATGCGGGAGGTGTGGACAATGAGCAGTTCTTC.

The chain joins TRBV27 to TRBJ2-7; 7 bases line up with TRBD1. The CDR3 contains 13 residues. The germline CDR1 and CDR2 sequences are MNHEY and SMNVEV (reference sequence). Germline trimming cut 6 bases from V and 4 bases from J; bases unmatched to any gene: 6. CDR3 in amino acids: CASSTGAAYEQYF. The CDR3, as DNA: TGTGCCAGCAGCACAGGGGCGGCGTACGAGCAGTACTTC.

The V gene is TRBV12-5, the J gene TRBJ1-1, with 9 bases matching TRBD1. CDR1 is LGHNT and CDR2 is FRNRAP in the germline V gene. With V trimmed by 7 bases and J by 3 bases, 6 bases remained unmatched. The CDR3 loop spans 14 amino acids. CDR3 DNA: TGTGCTAGTGCACGGGACAGGGTGGACACTGAAGCTTTCTTT. This encodes CASARDRVDTEAFF.

V usage is TRBV29-1 and J usage is TRBJ1-5, with D maybe TRBD1 (6 bases). Trimming took off 3 bases at V and 1 base at J, with 10 bases between the two ends. CDR1 is SQVTM and CDR2 is ANQGSEA in the germline V gene. CDR3 length: 14 residues. CDR3 loop: CSVDTGLSNQPQHF. CDR3 coding DNA: TGCAGCGTTGATACAGGGTTAAGCAATCAGCCCCAGCATTTT.

This rearrangement joins TRBV19 to TRBJ1-5; TRBD1 is a possible D gene (6 bases). The V gene lost 6 bases and the J gene lost 0 bases, with 15 bases spanning the gap. This CDR3 region has 16 residues. Germline V lookup: CDR1 LNHDA, CDR2 SQIVND (reference sequence). This CDR3 is CASSQLTGYSNQPQHF. CDR3 nucleotides: TGTGCCAGTAGCCAGTTGACAGGATATAGCAATCAGCCCCAGCATTTT.

The V and J genes are TRBV6-5 and TRBJ1-3; unclear D gene. CDR3 length equals 14 residues. Deletions cut 6 bases from V and 8 bases from J, with 17 bases between. Germline CDR1 and CDR2: MNHEY and SVGAGI. The CDR3 DNA follows: TGTGCCAGCAGAATTAATTACGGAGAAGACACCATATATTTT. Translated: CASRINYGEDTIYF.

This chain links TRBV5-1 with TRBJ2-1; weak D call: TRBD2 (6 bases). Germline CDR1 SGHRS, CDR2 YFSETQ. Between the trimmed V and J ends, which lost 4 bases and 8 bases, there was a span of 16 bases. CDR3 length: 14 amino acids. The CDR3 here is CASSLQTSSDEQFF. The CDR3 region has the DNA TGCGCCAGCAGCCTACAGACTAGTAGCGATGAGCAGTTCTTC.

The chain combines TRBV7-6 with TRBJ2-5; 14 bases agree with TRBD2. Germline V CDR1 and CDR2: SGHVS, FNYEAQ. The V segment lost 3 bases and the J segment 4 bases; nucleotides outside the gene matches: 4. This CDR3 region has 16 residues. CDR3 sequence reads: CASSLGLAGEGETQYF. The CDR3 nucleotides are TGTGCCAGCAGCTTGGGACTAGCGGGAGAAGGAGAGACCCAGTACTTC.

The chain couples TRBV5-1 to TRBJ2-7, with D maybe TRBD1 (5 bases). CDR3 length equals 15 residues. Trimming shortened V by 1 base and J by 2 bases, and 13 bases separated the two germline ends. Germline lookup yields CDR1 SGHRS and CDR2 YFSETQ. The CDR3 coding sequence is TGCGCCAGCAGCTTGTTTAAGGGGCTGACCTACGAGCAGTACTTC. It translates to CASSLFKGLTYEQYF.

This clone was recorded once. Other DNA sequences within the sample encode an identical CDR3. The chain combines TRBV5-1 with TRBJ1-2; D may be TRBD1 (6 bases). The germline V gene has CDR1 SGHRS and CDR2 YFSETQ. Between the trimmed V and J ends, which lost 0 bases and 1 base, there was a span of 7 bases. The CDR3 runs to 14 residues. This CDR3 reads CASSLDRVNYGYTF. CDR3 in DNA: TGCGCCAGCAGCTTGGACAGGGTTAACTATGGCTACACCTTC.